This T cell receptor beta chain was recovered during a study of T cells in Graves' hyperthyroidism and ophthalmopathy. Amplified TCR beta CDR3 regions derived from RNA transcripts. TCR CDR3 underwent first-round RT-PCR with the HTBI primer set. Each CDR3 protein is one row after TCRdb ran MiXCR on the multiplex PCR reads. This table holds approximately 480,000 distinct CDR3 sequences, less than 25% found once. PBMCs were derived from around 10 ml fresh peripheral blood. This clonotype was detected many times. CDR1 and CDR2 from the germline V gene are MNHNS and SASEGT. The CDR3 loop spans 16 amino acids. Trimming removed 7 bases from V and 5 bases from J; junction bases left unmatched: 17.

The chain recombines TRBV6-1 with TRBJ2-7, with 7 bases identical to TRBD2. Sequencing used blood. The source is a man aged 18 to 30 with Graves' hyperthyroidism. In DNA form, the CDR3 reads TGTGCCAGCACTGCTGCGTTGGGGCGGGGGTTCGACGAGCAGTACTTC. This translates into CASTAALGRGFDEQYF.